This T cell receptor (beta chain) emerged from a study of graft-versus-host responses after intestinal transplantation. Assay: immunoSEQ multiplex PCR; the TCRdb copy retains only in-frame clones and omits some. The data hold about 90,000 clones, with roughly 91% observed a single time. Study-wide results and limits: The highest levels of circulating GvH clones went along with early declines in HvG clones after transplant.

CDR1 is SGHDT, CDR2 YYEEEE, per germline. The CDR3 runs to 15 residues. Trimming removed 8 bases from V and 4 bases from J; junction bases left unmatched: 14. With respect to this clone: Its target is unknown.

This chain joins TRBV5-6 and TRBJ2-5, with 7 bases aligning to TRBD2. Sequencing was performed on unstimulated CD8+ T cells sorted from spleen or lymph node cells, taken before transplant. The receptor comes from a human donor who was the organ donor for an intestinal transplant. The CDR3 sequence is CASTRSGVRSETQYF. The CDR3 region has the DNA TGTGCCAGTACCCGAAGCGGGGTAAGGTCAGAGACCCAGTACTTC.